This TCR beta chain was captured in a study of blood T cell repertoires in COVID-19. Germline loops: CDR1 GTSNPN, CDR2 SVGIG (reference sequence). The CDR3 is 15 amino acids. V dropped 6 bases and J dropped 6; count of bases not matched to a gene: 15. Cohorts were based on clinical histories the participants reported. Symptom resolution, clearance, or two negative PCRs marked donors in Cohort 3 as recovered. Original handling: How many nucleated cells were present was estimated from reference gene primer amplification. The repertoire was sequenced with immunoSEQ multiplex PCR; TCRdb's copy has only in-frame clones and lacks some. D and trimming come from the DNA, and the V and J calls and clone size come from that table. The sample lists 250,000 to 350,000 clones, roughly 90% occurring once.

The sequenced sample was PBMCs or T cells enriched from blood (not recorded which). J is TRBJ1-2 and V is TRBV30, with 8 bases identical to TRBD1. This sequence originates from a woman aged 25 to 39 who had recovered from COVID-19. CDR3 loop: CACGLGTGILDGYTF. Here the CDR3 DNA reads TGTGCCTGTGGACTCGGGACAGGCATCTTGGATGGCTACACCTTC.